Listed below are T cell receptor beta chains from one sample, sequenced in a study of shared clonotypes between healthy human individuals. The data were produced by immunoSEQ multiplex PCR, yet TCRdb's version contains in-frame clones alone and is incomplete. The sample lists approximately 240,000 clones; 50% to 80% were seen once. The sequenced material came from memory CD4+ T cells sorted from blood. The receptors were gathered from a man aged 25-45 years in good health. The CDR3 runs from the conserved cysteine through the conserved F or W. A D gene is named only where the DNA matches it firmly. Clone size is not always given. Where it is, it says once, few, many or a class for expanded clones.

j_call d_call clone_size v_call cdr3_nt cdr3_aa
TRBJ2-5 TRBD1 NA TRBV2 TGTGCCAGCAGCCTCGGGACAGGGTATTCGGAGACCCAGTACTTC CASSLGTGYSETQYF
TRBJ1-1 NA few TRBV28 TGTGCCAGCTATCCTCCGGGTATGAACACTGAAGCTTTCTTT CASYPPGMNTEAFF
TRBJ1-2 NA NA TRBV30 TGTGCCTGGAGTAATTACAGAGATGGCTACACCTTC CAWSNYRDGYTF
TRBJ2-4 TRBD2 few TRBV14 TGTGCCAGCAGCCAATCTAGCGGCAAAAACATTCAGTACTTC CASSQSSGKNIQYF
TRBJ1-1 NA many TRBV5-4 TGTGCCAGCAGTGGCAGGGGCACTGAAGCTTTCTTT CASSGRGTEAFF
TRBJ1-1 NA NA TRBV5-1 TGCGCCAGCAGCTTGGGTGTGATCGGCACTGAAGCTTTCTTT CASSLGVIGTEAFF
TRBJ2-1 NA NA TRBV21-1 TGTGCCAGCACCGAAAACCGGGACAGGGGATCCAATGAGCAGTTCTTC CASTENRDRGSNEQFF
TRBJ1-4 NA NA TRBV5-1 TGCGCCAGCAGCTTGCGCGGGATGGGGAATGAAAAACTGTTTTTT CASSLRGMGNEKLFF
TRBJ1-2 TRBD1 NA TRBV30 TGTGCCTGGAGTAGGGACAGGCCATATGGCTACACCTTC CAWSRDRPYGYTF
TRBJ2-1 NA NA TRBV19 TGTGCCAGTAGTAGGAGGGGCCGAGGTGGGGTTGGGAATGAGCAGTTCTTC CASSRRGRGGVGNEQFF
TRBJ2-1 TRBD1 NA TRBV9 TGTGCCAGCAGCGTAGATCCGGGACAGGGAAACTTCTACAATGAGCAGTTCTTC CASSVDPGQGNFYNEQFF
TRBJ2-7 NA NA TRBV28 TGTGCCAGCAGTCCCCACCCTTACGAGCAGTACTTC CASSPHPYEQYF
TRBJ1-5 NA few TRBV7-9 TGTGCCAGCAGCTTTAATAATCAGCCCCAGCATTTT CASSFNNQPQHF
TRBJ1-1 NA few TRBV5-4 TGTGCCAGCAGCCCCGGGGACGGCTTCGGGTACACTGAAGCTTTCTTT CASSPGDGFGYTEAFF
TRBJ2-4 TRBD1 NA TRBV4-3 TGCGCCAGCAGCCAAAACAGGGGAGCCAAAAACATTCAGTACTTC CASSQNRGAKNIQYF
TRBJ2-1 NA NA TRBV5-4 TGTGCCAGCAGCCCTTTAGACGGCGTCTATGAGCAGTTCTTC CASSPLDGVYEQFF
TRBJ2-1 TRBD2 NA TRBV5-1 TGCGCCAGCAGCTTGGAGGGGACTAGCGGCCGAGCGCAGTTCTTC CASSLEGTSGRAQFF
TRBJ2-3 TRBD2 NA TRBV28 TGTGCCAGCAGTTTATGGAGCGGGAGGAGCACAGATACGCAGTATTTT CASSLWSGRSTDTQYF
TRBJ1-5 NA NA TRBV5-4 TGTGCCAGCAGCCTAGGGCCCAGCGGGCCCCAGCATTTT CASSLGPSGPQHF
TRBJ2-7 NA NA TRBV10-2 TGCGCCAGCAGACACTACCCGACCAACTACGAGCAGTACTTC CASRHYPTNYEQYF
TRBJ2-3 NA NA TRBV19 TGTGCCAGTAAATCACGGGCCCCTAGCACAGATACGCAGTATTTT CASKSRAPSTDTQYF
TRBJ1-5 NA few TRBV28 TGTGCCAGCAGTTTTCGGCGGCAGCCCCAGCATTTT CASSFRRQPQHF
TRBJ2-3 NA NA TRBV5-1 TGCGCCAGCAGTGGGCAAGCGGGTTCCACAGATACGCAGTATTTT CASSGQAGSTDTQYF
TRBJ1-3 NA NA TRBV18 TGTGCCAGCTCACCTGATACAGGGTTCGGAAACACCATATATTTT CASSPDTGFGNTIYF
TRBJ2-5 NA NA TRBV2 TGTGCCAGCACCGACCTAGGGGAGACCCAGTACTTC CASTDLGETQYF
TRBJ2-5 TRBD2 many TRBV4-2 TGTGCCAGCAGCCGGGCCTTCGGGGGGATGGAAGAGACCCAGTACTTC CASSRAFGGMEETQYF
TRBJ2-1 TRBD2 few TRBV29-1 TGCAGCGTCGCCGGACTAGCGGGAGTGTACGAGCAGTTCTTC CSVAGLAGVYEQFF
TRBJ2-1 NA NA TRBV11-2 TGTGCCAGCAGCTTTAGCGACGGGCATGAGCAGTTCTTC CASSFSDGHEQFF
TRBJ2-3 TRBD1 NA TRBV2 TGTGCCAGCAGTTTTGGGACAGGGTGGACAGATACGCAGTATTTT CASSFGTGWTDTQYF
TRBJ2-7 NA NA TRBV6-5 TGTGCCAGCAGTTACAGGAGACTGGACTACGAGCAGTACTTC CASSYRRLDYEQYF
TRBJ2-1 TRBD2 NA TRBV5-1 TGCGCCAGCAGCCACCGACTAGCGGGAGGGGCCTACAATGAGCAGTTCTTC CASSHRLAGGAYNEQFF
TRBJ2-3 TRBD1 NA TRBV6-1 TGTGCCAGCAGGGGACAGGGGGGGAGGGATACGCAGTATTTT CASRGQGGRDTQYF
TRBJ2-1 NA few TRBV28 TGTGCCAGCAGTTTTGGAGCTTTCGGCAGTACTAATGAGCAGTTCTTC CASSFGAFGSTNEQFF
TRBJ2-7 NA many TRBV6-1 TGTGCCAGCAGTGCTCCCATAGGGTCTTCCTACGAGCAGTACTTC CASSAPIGSSYEQYF
TRBJ2-7 TRBD2 NA TRBV5-4 TGTGCCAGCAGCTGGGGGGGGAGCGGAGTCTCCTACGAGCAGTACTTC CASSWGGSGVSYEQYF
TRBJ1-5 TRBD1 NA TRBV28 TGTGCCAGCAGTCCAGGACAGGATCCAGGGCCCCAGCATTTT CASSPGQDPGPQHF
TRBJ2-1 NA NA TRBV5-4 TGTGCCAGCAGCTTGGAAGCGTCCTACAATGAGCAGTTCTTC CASSLEASYNEQFF
TRBJ2-7 TRBD1 few TRBV5-4 TGTGCCAGCAGCCCCACGTTGGGACAGATAGACGAGCAGTACTTC CASSPTLGQIDEQYF
TRBJ2-1 NA NA TRBV7-3 TGTGCCAGCAGCTTAAGTCTAGAAAATGAGCAGTTCTTC CASSLSLENEQFF
TRBJ1-1 NA many TRBV7-9 TGTGCCAGCAGCTTAGAGGAAGACACTGAAGCTTTCTTT CASSLEEDTEAFF
TRBJ2-1 NA NA TRBV7-9 TGTGCCAGCAGCGTTTTAGCAGGCTCCTACAATGAGCAGTTCTTC CASSVLAGSYNEQFF
TRBJ2-1 TRBD2 NA TRBV5-1 TGCGCCAGCAGCCGACAAGAGCGGGAGAATGAGCAGTTCTTC CASSRQERENEQFF
TRBJ2-5 TRBD1 NA TRBV7-2 TGTGCCAGCAGCTTAGGTCCGACAGGGGGCCTGGAGACCCAGTACTTC CASSLGPTGGLETQYF